This record looks at one T cell receptor (beta chain) sequence and its context. The data derive from a study of blood T cell repertoires in COVID-19. Study context: Some COVID-19 samples were acute and others convalescent; all came from the United States, Italy and Spain. PBMCs, B-cell-depleted T cells, or T cells provided the cDNA or gDNA that made up the material.

The CDR3 spans 11 residues. Germline CDR1 and CDR2: LNHDA and SQIVND (reference sequence). V was pared by 9 bases and J by 4 bases, with 9 bases between. Profiled with immunoSEQ multiplex PCR; TCRdb holds only in-frame clones, not every one. The repertoire includes a few hundred thousand clones, 70% to 90% of them detected once, and 1.5% to 2% sits in the top ten. Input material: peripheral blood. This clonotype was obtained from a woman under 40 with COVID-19, enrolled during active disease. This chain uses TRBV19 with TRBJ1-2; D may be TRBD1 (5 bases). The DNA of the CDR3 is TGTGCCAGCGGACACGGCTATGGCTACACCTTC. It specifies CASGHGYGYTF. The entire variable domain, with the rest obtained from reference TRBV19 and TRBJ1-2, is as follows: DGGITQSPKYLFRKEGQNVTLSCEQNLNHDAMYWYRQDPGQGLRLIYYSQIVNDFQKGDIAEGYSVSREKKESFPLTVTSAQKNPTAFYLCASGHGYGYTFGSGTRLTVV.